These T cell receptor beta chains were read from a single sample in a study of blood T cell repertoires in COVID-19. The table came from immunoSEQ multiplex PCR; TCRdb's copy has only in-frame clones and leaves some out. The sample has about 250,000 clones, around 81% seen once; the top ten hold 5% to 8%. Sequenced: peripheral blood. The receptors here all came from a woman between 55 and 75 years old with active or convalescent COVID-19. The CDR3 runs from the conserved cysteine through the conserved F or W. A D gene is named only where the DNA matches it firmly. Clone size is shown for a subset of rows, as once, few, many or a class of expanded clone.

size,J,V,D,CDR3,DNA
.,TRBJ2-1,TRBV7-2,TRBD2,CASSFRASGGFNEQFF,TGTGCCAGCAGCTTTCGGGCATCGGGGGGGTTCAATGAGCAGTTCTTC
.,TRBJ2-3,TRBV9,TRBD2,CASSVGAGGQSDTQYF,TGTGCCAGCAGCGTAGGTGCGGGGGGGCAATCAGATACGCAGTATTTT
.,TRBJ2-3,TRBV19,.,CASSIASTDTQYF,TGTGCCAGTAGTATAGCTAGCACAGATACGCAGTATTTT
.,TRBJ2-3,TRBV18,TRBD2,CASSPLSLAGLTDTQYF,TGTGCCAGCTCACCGCTGAGCCTAGCGGGTCTCACAGATACGCAGTATTTT
.,TRBJ1-2,TRBV20-1,.,CSASYRGNYGYTF,TGCAGTGCTAGTTACCGCGGGAACTATGGCTACACCTTC
once,TRBJ1-1,TRBV5-8,.,CASTLTGYIDTEAFF,TGTGCCAGCACCCTCACAGGGTACATAGACACTGAAGCTTTCTTT
.,TRBJ2-2,TRBV11-3,.,CASSLDRRGGELFF,TGTGCCAGCAGCTTAGATCGGCGGGGCGGGGAGCTGTTTTTT
.,TRBJ2-3,TRBV20-1,.,CSAPAGHTQYF,TGCAGTGCTCCGGCGGGACATACGCAGTATTTT
.,TRBJ2-3,TRBV19,TRBD2,CASSIAGGPDTQYF,TGTGCCAGTAGTATAGCGGGAGGGCCAGATACGCAGTATTTT
.,TRBJ1-5,TRBV21-1,.,CASSNWSQGLDKYQPQHF,TGTGCCAGCAGCAATTGGAGTCAGGGCCTGGATAAGTATCAGCCCCAGCATTTT
.,TRBJ1-1,TRBV6-5,.,CASGRTVNTEAFF,TGTGCCAGCGGGCGGACAGTCAACACTGAAGCTTTCTTT
.,TRBJ1-1,TRBV11-2,.,CASSIQGRNTEAFF,TGTGCCAGCAGTATTCAGGGGAGGAACACTGAAGCTTTCTTT
few,TRBJ1-1,TRBV7-9,.,CASSLAGEGTEAFF,TGTGCCAGCAGCTTAGCCGGGGAGGGCACTGAAGCTTTCTTT
.,TRBJ1-1,TRBV2,.,CASSLADRGEAFF,TGTGCCAGCAGTCTCGCGGACCGGGGTGAAGCTTTCTTT
.,TRBJ1-5,TRBV15,.,CATSRAGVQPQHF,TGTGCCACCAGCAGAGCGGGGGTCCAGCCCCAGCATTTT
.,TRBJ1-3,TRBV5-6,.,CASSLGYQGNTIYF,TGTGCCAGCAGCTTGGGATACCAGGGAAACACCATATATTTT
.,TRBJ1-4,TRBV4-1,TRBD1,CASSLRQGTTNEKLFF,TGCGCCAGCAGCCTCCGACAGGGGACAACTAATGAAAAACTGTTTTTT
.,TRBJ2-7,TRBV27,TRBD2,CASSRPGLAAYEQYF,TGTGCCAGCAGTCGACCGGGACTAGCGGCCTACGAGCAGTACTTC
.,TRBJ1-1,TRBV25-1,.,CASSESGGPNEAFF,TGTGCCAGCAGTGAATCCGGGGGTCCAAATGAAGCTTTCTTT
.,TRBJ2-2,TRBV19,.,CASSISRNTGELFF,TGTGCCAGTAGTATTTCGCGGAACACCGGGGAGCTGTTTTTT
.,TRBJ2-1,TRBV11-2,.,CASSLALAPRLGAYNEQFF,TGTGCCAGCAGCTTAGCCCTCGCCCCTCGACTAGGAGCCTACAATGAGCAGTTCTTC
.,TRBJ1-6,TRBV27,.,CASSMGGRGYNSPLHF,TGTGCCAGCAGTATGGGGGGACGGGGGTATAATTCACCCCTCCACTTT
.,TRBJ2-7,TRBV2,TRBD2,CASRTGLAGVEQYF,TGTGCCAGCAGGACGGGACTAGCGGGAGTCGAGCAGTACTTC
.,TRBJ2-1,TRBV6-1,.,CASSEFAVNEQFF,TGTGCCAGCAGTGAATTTGCGGTCAATGAGCAGTTCTTC
.,TRBJ1-1,TRBV5-6,.,CASSSTGLRTEAFF,TGTGCCAGCAGCAGCACAGGGTTACGGACTGAAGCTTTCTTT
.,TRBJ2-3,TRBV11-1,TRBD2,CASSGGRTGTDTQYF,TGTGCCAGCAGCGGCGGGAGGACGGGGACAGATACGCAGTATTTT
.,TRBJ2-5,TRBV20-1,.,CSARAAGTQYF,TGCAGTGCTAGGGCTGCGGGGACCCAGTACTTC
.,TRBJ2-3,TRBV2,TRBD2,CASSGSSGTTDTQYF,TGTGCCAGCAGTGGTTCTAGCGGGACCACAGATACGCAGTATTTT
.,TRBJ2-5,TRBV27,.,CASSFRVGETQYF,TGTGCCAGCAGTTTTCGGGTGGGAGAGACCCAGTACTTC
.,TRBJ2-5,TRBV5-1,.,CASSLGAETQYF,TGCGCCAGCAGCTTGGGGGCAGAGACCCAGTACTTC
.,TRBJ1-2,TRBV2,.,CASTGDRQGGYTF,TGTGCCAGCACCGGAGACAGGCAGGGTGGCTACACCTTC
.,TRBJ2-1,TRBV19,TRBD2,CASSIAQREGFNEQFF,TGTGCCAGTAGTATAGCCCAGCGGGAGGGCTTCAATGAGCAGTTCTTC
.,TRBJ1-6,TRBV6-5,.,CASSFRTKTNSPLHF,TGTGCCAGCTCCTTCCGGACTAAGACAAATTCACCCCTCCACTTT
.,TRBJ1-2,TRBV5-1,TRBD1,CASSPDRAYGYTF,TGCGCCAGCAGCCCGGACAGGGCCTATGGCTACACCTTC
few,TRBJ2-1,TRBV7-8,TRBD2,CASRPSGGDYNEQFF,TGTGCCAGCAGACCTAGCGGGGGGGATTACAATGAGCAGTTCTTC
.,TRBJ1-6,TRBV19,TRBD1,CASRTQGNNSPLHF,TGTGCCAGTAGGACACAGGGGAATAATTCACCCCTCCACTTT
.,TRBJ2-5,TRBV5-5,TRBD2,CASSLWGGVGETQYF,TGTGCCAGCAGCTTGTGGGGAGGGGTAGGAGAGACCCAGTACTTC
.,TRBJ1-5,TRBV10-3,.,CAISEDSSNQPQHF,TGTGCCATCAGTGAGGACTCTAGCAATCAGCCCCAGCATTTT
few,TRBJ2-5,TRBV20-1,TRBD1,CSASNRGIRETQYF,TGCAGTGCTAGTAACAGGGGGATCAGGGAGACCCAGTACTTC
few,TRBJ2-3,TRBV5-1,.,CASSLALGAGGTDTQYF,TGCGCCAGCAGCTTGGCCTTGGGGGCTGGGGGCACAGATACGCAGTATTTT
.,TRBJ2-1,TRBV2,.,CASSDAGALNNEQFF,TGTGCCAGCAGTGACGCGGGGGCCCTCAACAATGAGCAGTTCTTC
.,TRBJ2-3,TRBV7-2,TRBD2,CASSLGRSGTSKGTQYF,TGTGCCAGCAGCTTAGGGAGGAGCGGGACCTCAAAGGGCACGCAGTATTTT
few,TRBJ1-1,TRBV5-1,.,CASSLGTVNTEAFF,TGCGCCAGCAGCTTGGGGACAGTGAACACTGAAGCTTTCTTT
.,TRBJ1-1,TRBV3-1/TRBV3-2,.,CASSQEAGANTEAFF,TGTGCCAGCAGCCAAGAAGCAGGGGCGAACACTGAAGCTTTCTTT
.,TRBJ2-3,TRBV5-5,TRBD2,CASSLALAVTDTQYF,TGTGCCAGCAGCTTGGCGCTAGCGGTCACAGATACGCAGTATTTT
.,TRBJ2-1,TRBV9,.,CASSPRRADGRSYNEQFF,TGTGCCAGCAGCCCCAGACGAGCGGACGGTAGGTCCTACAATGAGCAGTTCTTC
.,TRBJ1-1,TRBV10-2,.,CASSYTTPGNTEAFF,TGCGCCAGCAGTTACACGACCCCGGGGAACACTGAAGCTTTCTTT
few,TRBJ1-1,TRBV7-3,.,CASGPIPGSAEAFF,TGTGCCAGCGGCCCCATCCCGGGTAGCGCTGAAGCTTTCTTT
.,TRBJ2-2,TRBV9,.,CASSVGPGDPRSGELFF,TGTGCCAGCAGCGTAGGGCCGGGGGACCCCAGATCCGGGGAGCTGTTTTTT
.,TRBJ2-1,TRBV3-1/TRBV3-2,.,CASSQGAGGSYNEQFF,TGTGCCAGCAGCCAAGGTGCGGGTGGGTCCTACAATGAGCAGTTCTTC
.,TRBJ2-3,TRBV6-2/TRBV6-3,TRBD2,CASSYNPREAGYSTDTQYF,TGTGCCAGCAGTTACAACCCCAGGGAAGCGGGGTATAGCACAGATACGCAGTATTTT
.,TRBJ1-4,TRBV28,TRBD1,CASSSRTGRNNEKLFF,TGTGCCAGCAGTTCGCGGACAGGGAGGAATAATGAAAAACTGTTTTTT
.,TRBJ2-4,TRBV16,.,CASSQPGDIQYF,TGTGCCAGCAGCCAACCGGGAGACATTCAGTACTTC
.,TRBJ2-2,TRBV9,TRBD2,CASSFLAEFTGELFF,TGTGCCAGCAGCTTCCTAGCGGAGTTCACCGGGGAGCTGTTTTTT
.,TRBJ2-2,TRBV7-9,TRBD1,CASSPNRGTNTGELFF,TGTGCCAGCAGCCCGAACAGGGGTACGAACACCGGGGAGCTGTTTTTT
.,TRBJ1-2,TRBV29-1,.,CSVRDNTNYGYTF,TGCAGCGTTAGGGACAATACTAACTATGGCTACACCTTC
.,TRBJ2-2,TRBV25-1,.,CASSRLGAEDTGELFF,TGTGCCAGCAGCCGTCTCGGTGCCGAGGACACCGGGGAGCTGTTTTTT
.,TRBJ2-1,TRBV10-1,TRBD2,CASSLSGRGNEQFF,TGCGCCAGCAGTCTTAGCGGGAGGGGGAATGAGCAGTTCTTC
.,TRBJ2-4,TRBV14,TRBD1,CASSPMTGSLAKNIQYF,TGTGCCAGCAGCCCGATGACAGGGAGCCTAGCCAAAAACATTCAGTACTTC
once,TRBJ2-1,TRBV25-1,.,CASSLRGASYNEQFF,TGTGCCAGCAGCTTACGGGGGGCGAGCTACAATGAGCAGTTCTTC